Shown below are 31 T cell receptor beta chains from a single sample sequenced in a study of blood T cell repertoires in COVID-19. Measured with immunoSEQ multiplex PCR; TCRdb has only the in-frame clones, and not every one. The sample has roughly 250,000 clones, 84% seen once. Material for sequencing was peripheral blood. These receptors came from a human donor in a cohort sampled during active COVID-19.

This clone was found a few times. The chain couples TRBV19 to TRBJ2-1, with TRBD1 matching over 7 bases. Germline-derived CDR1 and CDR2 are LNHDA and SQIVND (reference sequence). CDR3 length: 15 amino acids. V shed 10 bases and J 9 bases; nucleotides not matched to a gene: 18. The CDR3 DNA follows: TGTGCCACCCAAAGTACAGGGGTCCTTCGCGGTGAGCAGTTCTTC. It translates to CATQSTGVLRGEQFF.

The V and J genes are TRBV5-1 and TRBJ1-3, with 7 bases lining up with TRBD1. After removal of 4 bases from V and 3 bases from J, the junction contained 10 bases not matched to a gene. The germline CDR1 and CDR2 sequences are SGHRS and YFSETQ. The CDR3 is 16 residues long. DNA of the CDR3: TGCGCCAGCAGCATGACCGGGACAGCGATTGGAAACACCATATATTTT. This codes for CASSMTGTAIGNTIYF.

V usage is TRBV7-9 and J usage is TRBJ2-7, with a weak D call TRBD2 (6 bases). Germline CDR1 reads SEHNR; CDR2 reads FQNEAQ (reference sequence). V was clipped by 5 bases and J by 1 base, with 15 bases between them. This CDR3 contains 15 residues. For the CDR3, the DNA is TGTGCCAGCAGCATATCGGTCGGGAGATCCTACGAGCAGTACTTC. The encoded protein is CASSISVGRSYEQYF.

The rearrangement links TRBV11-2 to TRBJ2-7, with TRBD1 matching over 10 bases. V trimming: 4 bases; J trimming: 4 bases; junction bases outside the gene matches: 4. CDR1 is SGHAT and CDR2 is FQNNGV in the germline V gene. The CDR3 is 14 amino acids. The DNA for the CDR3 is TGTGCCAGCAGCTCGGGACAGGGGTTGTACGAGCAGTACTTC. Its protein is CASSSGQGLYEQYF.

V and J are TRBV11-2 and TRBJ1-1, with D tentatively TRBD1 (6 bases). The V and J ends lost 4 bases and 0 bases respectively, with 12 bases between them. The V gene's germline CDR1 is SGHAT and CDR2 FQNNGV. This CDR3 is 15 amino acids long. The CDR3 loop reads CASSSNRALNTEAFF. The CDR3 DNA sequence: TGTGCCAGCAGCTCGAACAGGGCCCTGAACACTGAAGCTTTCTTT.

This rearrangement joins TRBV29-1 to TRBJ1-1; D unclear. CDR3 length: 11 residues. CDR1 and CDR2 (germline): SQVTM, ANQGSEA. Trimming shortened V by 5 bases and J by 1 base, and 5 bases separated the two germline ends. The CDR3 region is CSVTKNTEAFF. The CDR3 region has the DNA TGCAGCGTTACAAAGAACACTGAAGCTTTCTTT. Drawing the rest from reference TRBV29-1 and TRBJ1-1, the complete variable domain is SAVISQKPSRDICQRGTSLTIQCQVDSQVTMMFWYRQQPGQSLTLIATANQGSEATYESGFVIDKFPISRPNLTFSTLTVSNMSPEDSSIYLCSVTKNTEAFFGQGTRLTVV.

This sequence joins TRBV6-4 and TRBJ1-1; 7 bases line up with TRBD1. Germline V gene data show CDR1 as MRHNA and CDR2 as SNTAGT. The CDR3 contains 13 residues. Losses at the gene ends were 5 bases for V and 9 bases for J; bases not matched to a gene: 9. CDR3 nucleotides: TGTGCCAGCAGTCCCACCTTACAGGGGAAAGCTTTCTTT. It specifies CASSPTLQGKAFF.

V gene TRBV28 combines with J gene TRBJ2-3, with TRBD2 identical over 10 bases. This CDR3 spans 13 amino acids. V shed 6 bases, J shed 7 bases, and the junction held 4 bases outside the gene matches. CDR1 and CDR2 from the germline V gene are MDHEN and SYDVKM. As DNA, the CDR3 is TGTGCCAGCAGCCCTAGCGGGGGTAATACGCAGTATTTT. Its protein product is CASSPSGGNTQYF. The complete variable domain, with remaining parts taken from reference TRBV28 and TRBJ2-3, reads DVKVTQSSRYLVKRTGEKVFLECVQDMDHENMFWYRQDPGLGLRLIYFSYDVKMKEKGDIPEGYSVSREKKERFSLILESASTNQTSMYLCASSPSGGNTQYFGPGTRLTVL.

V and J are TRBV24-1 and TRBJ2-5, with TRBD2 identical over 14 bases. Germline trimming cut 5 bases from V and 0 bases from J; bases unmatched to any gene: 10. CDR1 is KGHDR, CDR2 SFDVKD, per germline. There are 19 residues in the CDR3. In DNA form, the CDR3 reads TGTGCCACCAGTGGGGAATCCGGGACTAGCGGGGGAAACCAAGAGACCCAGTACTTC. Protein: CATSGESGTSGGNQETQYF.

The chain links TRBV11-2 to TRBJ1-6; 7 nucleotides match TRBD1. Germline V gene lookup returns CDR1 SGHAT and CDR2 FQNNGV. This CDR3 spans 16 amino acids. V lost 5 bases, J lost 7 bases, and 11 bases stayed unmatched. CDR3 coding DNA: TGTGCCAGCAGCGTTGACCGAGGGACAGCGAATTCACCCCTCCACTTT. This sequence encodes CASSVDRGTANSPLHF.

This clone was picked up a small number of times. The chain carries TRBV7-6 and TRBJ2-7, with D possibly TRBD2 on 5 matching bases. Trimming stripped 1 base from V and 1 base from J, with 17 bases between. In germline, CDR1 is SGHVS, CDR2 FNYEAQ. This CDR3 region has 17 residues. CDR3 nucleotides: TGTGCCAGCAGCTTAGAACCCCCGGGGATCACATCCTACGAGCAGTACTTC. Its protein is CASSLEPPGITSYEQYF.

This clone has a handful of counts. J is TRBJ2-7 and V is TRBV11-2; tentatively, D is TRBD2 (5 bases). The V end was cut by 8 bases, the J end by 0 bases, with 11 bases between. The CDR3 extends over 13 amino acids. CDR1 is SGHAT, CDR2 FQNNGV, per germline. The CDR3 nucleotides are TGTGCCAGCGAGGAGGTCCGCTCCTACGAGCAGTACTTC. It translates to CASEEVRSYEQYF.

This clone was seen a handful of times. Other DNA sequences in this specimen translate into the identical CDR3. The chain recombines TRBV2 with TRBJ2-7; D remains ambiguous. The germline V and J ends were trimmed by 5 bases and 0 bases, with 5 bases remaining between them. Germline V CDR1 and CDR2: SNHLY, FYNNEI. CDR3 length: 12 residues. The CDR3 DNA is TGTGCCAGCAGTCGCGACTCCTACGAGCAGTACTTC. Translation: CASSRDSYEQYF.

This clone appeared once. The gene calls are TRBV28 and TRBJ1-4; the D is unclear. The CDR3 spans 15 residues. V lost 6 bases and J 7 bases, leaving 18 bases between the germline ends. From germline, CDR1 is MDHEN and CDR2 SYDVKM. CDR3: CASSQSAGTREKLFF. As DNA, the CDR3 is TGTGCCAGCAGCCAATCCGCAGGAACGCGTGAAAAACTGTTTTTT.

The genes are TRBV4-1 and TRBJ1-2; 7 nucleotides match TRBD1. V shed 6 bases, J shed 4 bases, and the junction held 14 bases outside the gene matches. Germline CDR1 is MGHRA and CDR2 is YSYEKL. The CDR3 consists of 16 residues. The DNA of the CDR3 is TGCGCCAGCAGGGGATCCTACGGGACAGCTATCTATGGCTACACCTTC. Its protein is CASRGSYGTAIYGYTF.

V and J are TRBV15 and TRBJ2-1; weak D call: TRBD1 (6 bases). CDR1 and CDR2 (germline): LNHNV, YYDKDF (reference sequence). The CDR3 runs to 17 residues. The V end was cut by 0 bases, the J end by 2 bases, with 14 bases between. The CDR3 is CATSRDRDTPTYNEQFF. The CDR3, as DNA: TGTGCCACCAGCAGAGATCGGGACACTCCTACCTACAATGAGCAGTTCTTC. The full variable domain, with the rest looked up from reference TRBV15 and TRBJ2-1, is DAMVIQNPRYQVTQFGKPVTLSCSQTLNHNVMYWYQQKSSQAPKLLFHYYDKDFNNEADTPDNFQSRRPNTSFCFLDIRSPGLGDTAMYLCATSRDRDTPTYNEQFFGPGTRLTVL.

This clone was seen only a few times. This rearrangement joins TRBV5-1 to TRBJ2-5; the D gene is possibly TRBD2 (7 bases). V shed 3 bases and J shed 5 bases, with 20 bases lying between them. CDR3 size: 16 residues. Germline CDR1 and CDR2: SGHRS and YFSETQ. DNA of the CDR3: TGCGCCAGCAGCTATAGGGGAGGGGGGCGATTCGAGACCCAGTACTTC. Translated: CASSYRGGGRFETQYF. The variable domain in full, with the rest retrieved from reference TRBV5-1 and TRBJ2-5, is KAGVTQTPRYLIKTRGQQVTLSCSPISGHRSVSWYQQTPGQGLQFLFEYFSETQRNKGNFPGRFSGRQFSNSRSEMNVSTLELGDSALYLCASSYRGGGRFETQYFGPGTRLLVL.

The chain carries TRBV9 and TRBJ1-1; D unclear. The CDR3 contains 11 residues. Germline assignment: CDR1 SGDLS and CDR2 YYNGEE. Trimming pared 6 bases from V and 4 bases from J, leaving 7 bases between. CDR3 residues: CASTRGTEAFF. The DNA of the CDR3 is TGTGCCAGCACCCGCGGCACTGAAGCTTTCTTT.

This clone came up a few times. The chain couples TRBV6-5 to TRBJ2-5; TRBD1 matches 7 bases. V lost 7 bases to trimming and J lost 5 bases; unmatched junction nucleotides: 7. Germline values: CDR1 MNHEY, CDR2 SVGAGI. The CDR3 length is 13 residues. CDR3 nucleotides: TGTGCCAGCAATGGACAGGCTCGGGAGACCCAGTACTTC. It specifies CASNGQARETQYF.

The chain employs TRBV9 and TRBJ2-1; TRBD2 aligns across 8 bases. After removal of 4 bases from V and 9 bases from J, the junction contained 18 bases not matched to a gene. Germline lookup yields CDR1 SGDLS and CDR2 YYNGEE. The CDR3 consists of 17 residues. CDR3 nucleotides: TGTGCCAGCAGCCCGCTGCTAGGGAGCGGGAGTATGGCTGAGCAGTTCTTC. Protein sequence: CASSPLLGSGSMAEQFF.

The chain recombines TRBV5-5 with TRBJ2-5; a possible D gene is TRBD1 (6 bases). CDR1 is SGHKS, CDR2 YYEKEE, per germline (reference sequence). The V and J ends lost 3 bases and 1 base respectively, with 10 bases between them. The CDR3 is 14 amino acids. CDR3: CASSSGQLQETQYF. As DNA, the CDR3 is TGTGCCAGCAGCTCAGGACAGCTCCAAGAGACCCAGTACTTC.

CDR3 protein: CASSLPGQGAGYGYTF. The CDR3 DNA follows: TGTGCCAGCAGTTTACCCGGACAGGGGGCGGGCTATGGCTACACCTTC. The V call is TRBV28, the J call TRBJ1-2; 11 bases agree with TRBD1. V shed 2 bases, J shed 4 bases, and the junction held 6 bases outside the gene matches. CDR3 length: 16 residues. CDR1 is MDHEN, CDR2 SYDVKM, per germline.

The chain carries TRBV6-5 and TRBJ2-7; 7 nucleotides line up with TRBD1. In germline, CDR1 is MNHEY, CDR2 SVGAGI. V shed 6 bases, J shed 4 bases, and the junction held 6 bases outside the gene matches. This CDR3 has 13 residues. The CDR3 reads CASSLQGRYEQYF. CDR3 coding DNA: TGTGCCAGCAGCCTACAGGGGCGATACGAGCAGTACTTC.

J is TRBJ2-1 and V is TRBV10-3, with 8 nucleotides matching TRBD2. This CDR3 has 16 residues. In germline, CDR1 is ENHRY, CDR2 SYGVKD. The V gene end was trimmed by 6 bases and the J gene end by 7 bases; junction bases not matched to a gene: 14. The CDR3 nucleotides are TGTGCCATCAGCTTCGGGGTAGCGGGGTCAATAAATGAGCAGTTCTTC. Amino acids: CAISFGVAGSINEQFF.

This chain uses TRBV5-1 with TRBJ2-7; 7 bases fit TRBD2. The length of the CDR3 is 17 residues. V lost 1 base, J lost 5 bases, and 15 bases stayed unmatched. Germline assignment: CDR1 SGHRS and CDR2 YFSETQ. The CDR3 loop reads CASSLRPSGTTPDEQYF. As DNA, the CDR3 is TGCGCCAGCAGCTTGAGGCCGTCTGGGACTACCCCTGACGAGCAGTACTTC.

This clone appeared once. The chain is built from TRBV29-1 and TRBJ2-3, with TRBD2 matching over 10 bases. The CDR3 is 15 residues long. With V trimmed by 6 bases and J by 4 bases, 10 bases remained unmatched. The V gene's germline CDR1 is SQVTM and CDR2 ANQGSEA. The CDR3 DNA reads TGCAGCGTCCCTGAGAGAAGCGGGAGGGCAGATACGCAGTATTTT. Translated: CSVPERSGRADTQYF.

As DNA, the CDR3 is TGTGCCAGCAGCTCGAACAGGGTAATGAGCAATCAGCCCCAGCATTTT. Translation: CASSSNRVMSNQPQHF. The V gene is TRBV5-6, the J gene TRBJ1-5; a weak D match, TRBD1 (6 bases). With 3 bases removed from V and 1 base from J, the gap between germline ends came to 14 bases. The germline V gene encodes CDR1 SGHDT and CDR2 YYEEEE. The CDR3 covers 16 residues.

The rearrangement links TRBV7-2 to TRBJ2-2; D may be TRBD1 (6 bases). Germline V gene data show CDR1 as SGHTA and CDR2 as FQGNSA. The CDR3 length is 14 residues. With 5 bases removed from V and 6 bases from J, the gap between germline ends came to 13 bases. CDR3 protein: CASSVTSGAGELFF. The CDR3 coding sequence is TGTGCCAGCAGCGTAACTTCAGGGGCCGGGGAGCTGTTTTTT.

This chain connects TRBV6-5 to TRBJ1-1; no clear D. V was pared by 6 bases and J by 6 bases, with 11 bases between. CDR3 size: 12 residues. Looked up from germline, CDR1 is MNHEY and CDR2 is SVGAGI. The DNA of the CDR3 is TGTGCCAGCAGCCGTGTGGGCGCTGAAGCTTTCTTT. This gives the protein CASSRVGAEAFF.

This clone was seen just once. The chain uses TRBV6-2 or TRBV6-3 and TRBJ2-7; possible D gene TRBD1, 5 bases. Between the trimmed V and J ends, which lost 5 bases and 0 bases, there was a span of 8 bases. This CDR3 is built from 13 residues. In germline, CDR1 is MNHEY, CDR2 SVGEGT. Here the CDR3 DNA reads TGTGCCAGCAGTCAAAGGGGCTCCTACGAGCAGTACTTC. It encodes CASSQRGSYEQYF.

The gene calls are TRBV6-5 and TRBJ2-7; possible D gene TRBD2, 5 bases. V was clipped by 8 bases and J by 6 bases, with 23 bases between them. From germline, CDR1 is MNHEY and CDR2 SVGAGI. CDR3 size: 15 residues. This CDR3 reads CASAYGGSGSGEQYF. The CDR3 coding sequence is TGTGCCAGCGCGTATGGAGGCTCGGGGTCGGGCGAGCAGTACTTC.